This TCR beta chain was sequenced for a study of identical twins. TCRdb passed the 5' RACE reads through MiXCR, listing each CDR3 protein once. The table records about 900,000 distinct CDR3 sequences, 12% of them present only once. With V trimmed by 6 bases and J by 13 bases, 4 bases remained unmatched. This CDR3 contains 11 residues. Looked up from germline, CDR1 is LGHDT and CDR2 is YNNKEL (reference sequence). These data are also associated with another study on yellow fever vaccine responses in identical twins.

The clonotype originates from a woman aged 18-30 years in good health. The chain uses TRBV3-1 and TRBJ2-1, with 9 bases matching TRBD2. Material for sequencing was PBMCs. Written as DNA, the CDR3 is TGTGCCAGCAGAAAAGCGGGGGGTCAGTTCTTC. It encodes CASRKAGGQFF.